Sequencing of this TCR beta chain was carried out in a study of CD8+CD57+ T cells in acquired aplastic anemia. From germline, CDR1 is MNHEY and CDR2 SVGAGI. The CDR3 totals 20 residues. V gave up 5 bases and J gave up 0 bases; unmatched junction bases: 19. Investigators profiled TCR beta VDJ and CDR3 from genomic DNA template. TCRdb used MiXCR to reprocess the reads, holding one entry per CDR3 protein. The data contain 160,000 or so distinct CDR3 sequences, about two thirds of them singletons. CD8+CD57+ cell expansion had been shown by flow cytometry in patients chosen for sequencing. The material sequenced was sorted CD4+, CD8+, or CD8+CD57+ T cells (not recorded which) from PBMCs. The clonotype was recovered from a human donor with aplastic anemia. V gene TRBV6-5 combines with J gene TRBJ2-3; 8 bases align to TRBD1. Here the CDR3 DNA reads TGTGCCAGCAGTCAAACCTCGGACAGGGAAGCCGGGACAAGCACAGATACGCAGTATTTT. Protein: CASSQTSDREAGTSTDTQYF.